This T cell receptor beta chain was captured in a study of blood T cell repertoires in COVID-19. Overall study context: PBMCs, B-cell-depleted T cells, or T cells were the source of the cDNA or gDNA that made up the material.

The V end lost 4 bases, the J end lost 8 bases, and 12 bases lay between the germline ends. This CDR3 comprises 12 residues. Germline V gene sequence: CDR1 GTSNPN, CDR2 SVGIG (reference sequence). Source study methods: Using reference gene primer amplification, nucleated cell counts were estimated. Data came from immunoSEQ multiplex PCR; TCRdb stores just in-frame clones and leaves some out. V and J calls and clone size follow that table, whereas D and trimming were derived from the DNA. Of more than 150,000 clones listed, under 90% are singletons. Sequenced input: peripheral blood. The TCR sequence derives from a middle-aged man with acute or convalescent COVID-19. The rearrangement uses TRBV30 and TRBJ2-4; a possible D gene is TRBD2 (5 bases). CDR3 nucleotide sequence: TGTGCCTGGATGGCGGGTTCGGACATTCAGTACTTC. It yields the protein CAWMAGSDIQYF.